The 9 T cell receptor beta chains given below trace back to one sample, sequenced in a study of blood T cell repertoires in COVID-19. Some clones are missing from TCRdb's copy, which holds only in-frame ones; the method was immunoSEQ multiplex PCR. Of 120,000 or so clones listed, 85% are singletons. The specimen was peripheral blood. The receptors originated from a man older than 75 with active or convalescent COVID-19.

V gene TRBV27 combines with J gene TRBJ1-2; D possibly corresponds to TRBD1 (6 bases). The CDR3 length is 15 residues. Deletions cut 4 bases from V and 3 bases from J, with 15 bases between. Germline values: CDR1 MNHEY, CDR2 SMNVEV (reference sequence). CDR3 loop: CASSSRQAGDYGYTF. The CDR3 nucleotides read TGTGCCAGCAGTTCTAGACAGGCCGGCGACTATGGCTACACCTTC.

The gene calls are TRBV24-1 and TRBJ2-1; perhaps TRBD1 as D (5 bases). V lost 3 bases and J lost 8, with 7 bases in between. The CDR3 runs 12 residues. In germline, CDR1 is KGHDR, CDR2 SFDVKD. The CDR3 nucleotides are TGTGCCACCAGTGATCCCAGGGATGAGCAGTTCTTC. Its translation is CATSDPRDEQFF.

The chain couples TRBV9 to TRBJ2-6; TRBD2 matches at 7 bases. Germline CDR1 is SGDLS and CDR2 is YYNGEE. The J segment lost 4 bases and the V segment lost 2 bases, leaving 3 bases of the junction unmatched. The CDR3 extends over 15 amino acids. CDR3 residues: CASSVGGVGANVLTF. The CDR3 nucleotides are TGTGCCAGCAGCGTGGGAGGGGTCGGGGCCAACGTCCTGACTTTC.

The chain combines TRBV7-2 with TRBJ1-2; D unclear. Germline loops: CDR1 SGHTA, CDR2 FQGNSA. This CDR3 spans 13 amino acids. V lost 2 bases, J lost 0 bases, and 4 bases lay in between. For the CDR3, the DNA is TGTGCCAGCAGCTTACCGGCTAACTATGGCTACACCTTC. Protein sequence: CASSLPANYGYTF. Filled out from reference TRBV7-2 and TRBJ1-2, the complete variable domain reads GAGVSQSPSNKVTEKGKDVELRCDPISGHTALYWYRQSLGQGLEFLIYFQGNSAPDKSGLPSDRFSAERTGGSVSTLTIQRTQQEDSAVYLCASSLPANYGYTFGSGTRLTVV.

The chain is built from TRBV5-4 and TRBJ2-2; a possible D gene is TRBD1 (5 bases). CDR1 is SGHNT, CDR2 YYREEE, per germline (reference sequence). Deletions cut 2 bases from V and 0 bases from J, with 8 bases between. This CDR3 is built from 15 residues. The CDR3 loop reads CASSFRVANTGELFF. The CDR3 DNA sequence: TGTGCCAGCAGCTTCAGGGTCGCGAACACCGGGGAGCTGTTTTTT. Full variable domain (remainder filled in from reference TRBV5-4 and TRBJ2-2): ETGVTQSPTHLIKTRGQQVTLRCSSQSGHNTVSWYQQALGQGPQFIFQYYREEENGRGNFPPRFSGLQFPNYSSELNVNALELDDSALYLCASSFRVANTGELFFGEGSRLTVL.

This clone was detected only a few times. The rearrangement uses TRBV6-2 or TRBV6-3 and TRBJ2-1; 11 bases align to TRBD2. With 0 bases clipped from V and 3 bases from J, the junction kept 4 bases outside the gene matches. Germline CDR1 MNHEY, CDR2 SVGEGT. The CDR3 totals 17 residues. CDR3 amino acids: CASSYSPTSGVYNEQFF. In nucleotides, the CDR3 is TGTGCCAGCAGTTACTCTCCGACTAGCGGGGTCTACAATGAGCAGTTCTTC.

The CDR3: CASSRQGSSTDTQYF. The CDR3 DNA reads as TGCGCCAGCAGTCGACAGGGGTCTAGCACAGATACGCAGTATTTT. This rearrangement joins TRBV4-1 to TRBJ2-3; 8 bases agree with TRBD1. V lost 6 bases, J lost 0 bases, and 5 bases stayed unmatched. CDR3 size: 15 residues. CDR1 MGHRA and CDR2 YSYEKL come from the germline V gene.

This clone came up once. The CDR3 DNA reads as TGTGCCAGCAGCTTAGCGGGCCTTGCCGGAGATACGCAGTATTTT. Translating it yields CASSLAGLAGDTQYF. The gene calls are TRBV7-2 and TRBJ2-3, with D uncertain. Germline CDR1 SGHTA, CDR2 FQGNSA. V was shortened by 0 bases and J by 5 bases, with 12 bases between the two germline ends. The CDR3 loop spans 15 amino acids.

The chain has TRBV27 and TRBJ1-6; D gene uncertain. The germline V gene has CDR1 MNHEY and CDR2 SMNVEV (reference sequence). Trimming stripped 7 bases from V and 6 bases from J, with 7 bases between. This CDR3 spans 12 amino acids. CDR3 region: CASINSNSPLHF. For the CDR3, the DNA is TGTGCCAGCATTAACAGTAATTCACCCCTCCACTTT.